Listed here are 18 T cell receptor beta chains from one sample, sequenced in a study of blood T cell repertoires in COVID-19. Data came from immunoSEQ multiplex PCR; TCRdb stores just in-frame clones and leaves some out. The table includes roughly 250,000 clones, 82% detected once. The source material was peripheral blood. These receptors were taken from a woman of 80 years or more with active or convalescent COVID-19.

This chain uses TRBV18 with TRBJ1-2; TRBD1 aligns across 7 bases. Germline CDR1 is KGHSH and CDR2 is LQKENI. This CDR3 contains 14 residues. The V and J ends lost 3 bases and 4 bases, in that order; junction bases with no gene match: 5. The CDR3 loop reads CASSPGQDIYGYTF. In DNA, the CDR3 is TGTGCCAGCTCACCCGGACAGGACATCTATGGCTACACCTTC.

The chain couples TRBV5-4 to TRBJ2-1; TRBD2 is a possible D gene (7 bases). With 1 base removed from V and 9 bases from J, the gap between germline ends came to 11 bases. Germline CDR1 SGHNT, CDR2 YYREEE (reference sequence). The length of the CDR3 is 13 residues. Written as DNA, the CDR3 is TGTGCCAGCAGCTTGAGGGGGGGCAGTGAGCAGTTCTTC. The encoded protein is CASSLRGGSEQFF.

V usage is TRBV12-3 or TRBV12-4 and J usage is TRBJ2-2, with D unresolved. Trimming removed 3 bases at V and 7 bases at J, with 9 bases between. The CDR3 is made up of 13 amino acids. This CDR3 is CASSFAVVGELFF. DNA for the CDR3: TGTGCCAGCAGTTTTGCGGTCGTCGGGGAGCTGTTTTTT.

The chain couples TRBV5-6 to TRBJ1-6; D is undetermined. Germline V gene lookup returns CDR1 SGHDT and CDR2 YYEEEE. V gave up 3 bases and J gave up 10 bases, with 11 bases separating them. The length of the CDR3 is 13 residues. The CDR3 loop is CASSSNFLSPLHF. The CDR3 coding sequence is TGTGCCAGCAGCTCCAACTTTCTCTCACCCCTCCACTTT.

The CDR3 reads CASRGQKISGANVLTF. CDR3 bases: TGTGCCAGCAGGGGACAGAAGATCTCTGGGGCCAACGTCCTGACTTTC. The chain is built from TRBV28 and TRBJ2-6; 7 nucleotides align to TRBD1. Per the germline V gene, CDR1 is MDHEN and CDR2 is SYDVKM. The CDR3 spans 16 residues. V dropped 6 bases and J dropped 0; count of bases not matched to a gene: 5.

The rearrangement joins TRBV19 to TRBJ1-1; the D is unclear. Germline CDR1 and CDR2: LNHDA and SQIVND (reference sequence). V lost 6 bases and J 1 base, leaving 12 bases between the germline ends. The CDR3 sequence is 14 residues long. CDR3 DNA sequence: TGTGCCAGTAGGATAACGGTGAAGAACACTGAAGCTTTCTTT. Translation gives CASRITVKNTEAFF.

DNA for the CDR3: TGTGCCAGCAGTGAAATGGCGACTAGCGGAAACATTCAGTACTTC. Residues: CASSEMATSGNIQYF. This sequence joins TRBV6-1 and TRBJ2-4, with TRBD2 matching 9 bases. The CDR3 loop spans 15 amino acids. CDR1 MNHNS and CDR2 SASEGT come from the germline V gene. The trim removed 2 bases at V and 6 bases at J, leaving 5 bases unmatched.

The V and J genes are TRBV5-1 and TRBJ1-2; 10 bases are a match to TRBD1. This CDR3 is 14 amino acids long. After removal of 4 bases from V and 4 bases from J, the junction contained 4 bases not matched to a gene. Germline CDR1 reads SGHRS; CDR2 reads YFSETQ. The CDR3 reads CASSTDRGIYGYTF. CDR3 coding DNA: TGCGCCAGCAGCACGGACAGGGGGATCTATGGCTACACCTTC.

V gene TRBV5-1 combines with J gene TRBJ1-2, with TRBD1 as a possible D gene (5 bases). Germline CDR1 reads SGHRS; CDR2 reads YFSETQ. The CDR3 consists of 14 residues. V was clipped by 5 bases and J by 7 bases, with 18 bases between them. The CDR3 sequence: CASRPGLGETGYTF. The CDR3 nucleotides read TGCGCCAGCAGACCAGGGTTAGGAGAGACTGGCTACACCTTC.

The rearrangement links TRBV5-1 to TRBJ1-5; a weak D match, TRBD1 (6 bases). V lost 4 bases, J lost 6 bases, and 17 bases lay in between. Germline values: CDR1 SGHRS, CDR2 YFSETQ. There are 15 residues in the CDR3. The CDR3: CASSPDPQGAQPQHF. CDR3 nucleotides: TGCGCCAGCAGCCCTGACCCACAGGGCGCTCAGCCCCAGCATTTT.

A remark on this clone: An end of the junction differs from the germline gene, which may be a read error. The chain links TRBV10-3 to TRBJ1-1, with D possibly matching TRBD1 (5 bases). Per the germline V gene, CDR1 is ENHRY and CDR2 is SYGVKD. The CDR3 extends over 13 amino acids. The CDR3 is CGTRSDLLGEAFF. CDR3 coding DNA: TGCGGGACTAGGTCGGACTTGCTTGGTGAAGCTTTCTTT.

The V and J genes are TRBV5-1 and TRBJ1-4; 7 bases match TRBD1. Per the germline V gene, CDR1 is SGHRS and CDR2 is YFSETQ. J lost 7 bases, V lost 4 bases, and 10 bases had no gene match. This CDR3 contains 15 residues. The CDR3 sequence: CASSLSGTAGEKLFF. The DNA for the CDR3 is TGCGCCAGCAGCCTGTCCGGGACAGCGGGTGAAAAACTGTTTTTT.

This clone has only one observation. The CDR3 loop reads CASSKGGQGLTDEQFF. The DNA for the CDR3 is TGCGCCAGCAGTAAAGGGGGACAGGGCTTAACAGATGAGCAGTTCTTC. The chain has TRBV5-1 and TRBJ2-1; TRBD1 matches at 9 bases. This CDR3 is 16 amino acids long. Per the germline V gene, CDR1 is SGHRS and CDR2 is YFSETQ. V lost 5 bases to trimming and J lost 8 bases; unmatched junction nucleotides: 14.

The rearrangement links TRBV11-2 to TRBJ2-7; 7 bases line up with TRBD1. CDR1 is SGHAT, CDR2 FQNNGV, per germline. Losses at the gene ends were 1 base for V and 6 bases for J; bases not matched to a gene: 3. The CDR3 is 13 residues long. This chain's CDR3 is CASSLAGTVEQYF. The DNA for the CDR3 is TGTGCCAGCAGCTTAGCCGGGACAGTCGAGCAGTACTTC.

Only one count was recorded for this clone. The CDR3 spells CATSRDLKYNSPLHF. In nucleotides, the CDR3 is TGTGCCACCAGCAGAGATCTAAAGTATAATTCACCCCTCCACTTT. The chain combines TRBV15 with TRBJ1-6; D remains unclear. With 0 bases removed from V and 4 bases from J, the gap between germline ends came to 7 bases. The CDR3 loop spans 15 amino acids. Germline V gives CDR1 LNHNV, CDR2 YYDKDF (reference sequence). The full variable domain, rest sourced from reference TRBV15 and TRBJ1-6, is DAMVIQNPRYQVTQFGKPVTLSCSQTLNHNVMYWYQQKSSQAPKLLFHYYDKDFNNEADTPDNFQSRRPNTSFCFLDIRSPGLGDTAMYLCATSRDLKYNSPLHFGNGTRLTVT.

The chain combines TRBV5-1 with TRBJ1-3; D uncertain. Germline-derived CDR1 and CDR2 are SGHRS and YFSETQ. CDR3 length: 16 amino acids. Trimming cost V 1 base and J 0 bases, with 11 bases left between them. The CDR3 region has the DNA TGCGCCAGCAGCTTGACCGGACTGAGCTCTGGAAACACCATATATTTT. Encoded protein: CASSLTGLSSGNTIYF.

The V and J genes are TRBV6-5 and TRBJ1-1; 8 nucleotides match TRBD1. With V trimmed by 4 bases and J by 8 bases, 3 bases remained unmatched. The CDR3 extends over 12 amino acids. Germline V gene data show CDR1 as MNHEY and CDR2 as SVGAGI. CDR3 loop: CASSSRGQEAFF. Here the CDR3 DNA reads TGTGCCAGCAGTTCCAGGGGGCAGGAAGCTTTCTTT.

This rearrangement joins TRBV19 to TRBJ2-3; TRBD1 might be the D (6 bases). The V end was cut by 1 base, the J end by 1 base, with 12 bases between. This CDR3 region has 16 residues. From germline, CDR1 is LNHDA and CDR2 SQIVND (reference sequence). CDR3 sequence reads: CASSIGGRLGTDTQYF. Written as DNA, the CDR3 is TGTGCCAGTAGTATAGGGGGGCGGCTTGGCACAGATACGCAGTATTTT.